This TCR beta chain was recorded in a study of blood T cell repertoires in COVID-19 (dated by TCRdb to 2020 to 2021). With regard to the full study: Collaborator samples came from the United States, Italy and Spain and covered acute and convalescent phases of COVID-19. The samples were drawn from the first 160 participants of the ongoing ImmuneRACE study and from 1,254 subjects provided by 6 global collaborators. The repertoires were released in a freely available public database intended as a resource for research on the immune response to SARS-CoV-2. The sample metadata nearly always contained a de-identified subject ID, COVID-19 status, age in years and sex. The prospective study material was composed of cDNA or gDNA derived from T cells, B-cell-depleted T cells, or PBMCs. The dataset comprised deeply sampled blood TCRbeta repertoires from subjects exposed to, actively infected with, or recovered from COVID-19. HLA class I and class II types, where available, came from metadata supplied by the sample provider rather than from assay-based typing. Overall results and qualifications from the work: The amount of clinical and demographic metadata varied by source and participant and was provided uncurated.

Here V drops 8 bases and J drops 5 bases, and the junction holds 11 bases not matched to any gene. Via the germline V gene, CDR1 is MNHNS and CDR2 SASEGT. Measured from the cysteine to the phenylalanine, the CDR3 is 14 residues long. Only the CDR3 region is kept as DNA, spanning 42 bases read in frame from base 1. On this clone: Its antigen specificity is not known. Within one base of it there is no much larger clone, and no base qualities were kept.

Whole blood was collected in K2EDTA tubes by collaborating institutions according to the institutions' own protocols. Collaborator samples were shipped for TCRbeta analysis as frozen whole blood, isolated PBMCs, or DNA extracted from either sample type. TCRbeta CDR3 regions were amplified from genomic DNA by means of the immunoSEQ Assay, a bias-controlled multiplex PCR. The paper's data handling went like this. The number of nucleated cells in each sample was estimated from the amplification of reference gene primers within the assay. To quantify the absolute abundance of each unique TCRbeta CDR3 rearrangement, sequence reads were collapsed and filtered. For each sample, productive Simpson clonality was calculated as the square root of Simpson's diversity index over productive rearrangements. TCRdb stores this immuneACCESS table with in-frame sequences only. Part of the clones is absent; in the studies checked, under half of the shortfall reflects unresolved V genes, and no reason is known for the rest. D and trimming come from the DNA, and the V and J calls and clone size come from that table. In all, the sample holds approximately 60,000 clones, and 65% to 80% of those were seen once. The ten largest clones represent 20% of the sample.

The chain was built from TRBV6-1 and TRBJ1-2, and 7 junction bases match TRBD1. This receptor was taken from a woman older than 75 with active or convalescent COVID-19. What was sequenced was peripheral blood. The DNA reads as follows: TGTGCCAGCGCGCTGACAGGGTATGGGTATGGCTACACCTTC. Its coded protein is CASALTGYGYGYTF.